The sequence of this T cell receptor beta chain was determined in a study of shared clonotypes between healthy human individuals. Across several immunoSEQ plates, the genomic DNA of each subset was split evenly. As originally analysed: There were no quality scores in the junction-only immunoSEQ sequences, so filtering differed. The data were produced by immunoSEQ multiplex PCR, yet TCRdb's version contains in-frame clones alone and is incomplete. V and J calls and clone size are copied from that table; D and trimming were computed from the DNA. The data hold about 1.5 million clones, with 95% to 99% observed a single time. CDR3 size: 14 residues. Germline CDR1 reads MNHEY; CDR2 reads SVGAGI. Trimming removed 8 bases from V and 2 bases from J; junction bases left unmatched: 9. Study-wide results and caveats: An effect of sequencing depth on clonotype sharing among donors was expected. The study found approximately 5% of naive CD4 clonotypes shared across a handful of donors.

Concerning this clone: The antigen is undetermined.

This TCR was sampled from a man aged 25 to 40 in good health. The sequencing sample was made of naive CD4+ T cells sorted from blood. Indicated subset: CD45RA+ positively selected. The genes are TRBV6-5 and TRBJ2-7, with 7 bases identical to TRBD1. CDR3 in amino acids: CASQYYRGAYEQYF. The CDR3 DNA is TGTGCCAGCCAGTATTACAGGGGAGCCTACGAGCAGTACTTC.